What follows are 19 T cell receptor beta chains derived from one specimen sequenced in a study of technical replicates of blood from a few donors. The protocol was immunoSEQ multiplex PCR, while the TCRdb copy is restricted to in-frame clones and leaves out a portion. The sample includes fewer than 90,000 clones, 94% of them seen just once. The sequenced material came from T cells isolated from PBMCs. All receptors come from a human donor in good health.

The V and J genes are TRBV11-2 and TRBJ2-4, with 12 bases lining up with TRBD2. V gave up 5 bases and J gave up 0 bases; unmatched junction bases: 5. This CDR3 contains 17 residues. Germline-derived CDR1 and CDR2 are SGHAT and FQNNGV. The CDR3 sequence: CASSSGLAGSAKNIQYF. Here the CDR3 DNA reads TGTGCCAGCAGCAGCGGACTAGCGGGATCAGCCAAAAACATTCAGTACTTC.

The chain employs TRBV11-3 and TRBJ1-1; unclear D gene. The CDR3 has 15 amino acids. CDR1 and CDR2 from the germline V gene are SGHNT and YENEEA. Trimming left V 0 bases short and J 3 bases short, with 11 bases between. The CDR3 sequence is CASSLDGVGDTEAFF. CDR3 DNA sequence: TGTGCCAGCAGCTTAGACGGAGTAGGAGACACTGAAGCTTTCTTT.

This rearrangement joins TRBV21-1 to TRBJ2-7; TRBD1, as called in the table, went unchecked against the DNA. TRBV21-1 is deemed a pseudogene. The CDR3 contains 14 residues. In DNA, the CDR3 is TGTGCCAGCAACTCCGGGACAGGGGGCTACGAGCAGTACTTC. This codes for CASNSGTGGYEQYF.

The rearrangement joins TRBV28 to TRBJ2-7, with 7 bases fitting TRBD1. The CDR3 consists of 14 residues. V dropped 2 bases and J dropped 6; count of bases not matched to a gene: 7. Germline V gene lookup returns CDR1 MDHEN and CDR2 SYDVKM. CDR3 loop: CASSLKWDSLEQYF. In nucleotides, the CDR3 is TGTGCCAGCAGTTTAAAATGGGACAGCCTCGAGCAGTACTTC.

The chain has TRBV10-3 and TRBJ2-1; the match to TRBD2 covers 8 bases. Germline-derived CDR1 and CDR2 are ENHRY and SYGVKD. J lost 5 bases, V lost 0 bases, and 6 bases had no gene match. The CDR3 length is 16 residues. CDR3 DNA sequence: TGTGCCATCAGTGAGTCGACTCGGGGGGGAAACAATGAGCAGTTCTTC. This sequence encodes CAISESTRGGNNEQFF.

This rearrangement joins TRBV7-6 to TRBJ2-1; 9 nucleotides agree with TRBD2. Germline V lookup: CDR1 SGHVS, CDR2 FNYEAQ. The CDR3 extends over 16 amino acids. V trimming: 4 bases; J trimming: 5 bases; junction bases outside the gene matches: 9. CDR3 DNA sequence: TGTGCCAGCAGCTCCCAGCGGGGGGTACAGGACAATGAGCAGTTCTTC. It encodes CASSSQRGVQDNEQFF.

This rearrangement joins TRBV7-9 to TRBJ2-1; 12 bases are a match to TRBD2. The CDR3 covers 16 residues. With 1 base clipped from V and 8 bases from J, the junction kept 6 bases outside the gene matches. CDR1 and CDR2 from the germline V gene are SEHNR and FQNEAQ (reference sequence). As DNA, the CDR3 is TGTGCCAGCAGCTTAGAACTAGCGGGGGGTGTCGATGAGCAGTTCTTC. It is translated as CASSLELAGGVDEQFF.

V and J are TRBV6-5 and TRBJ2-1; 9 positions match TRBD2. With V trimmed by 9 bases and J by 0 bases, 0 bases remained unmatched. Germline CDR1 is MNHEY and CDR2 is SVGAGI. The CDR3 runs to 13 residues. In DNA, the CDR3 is TGTGCCAGTAGCGGGAGCTCCTACAATGAGCAGTTCTTC. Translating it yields CASSGSSYNEQFF.

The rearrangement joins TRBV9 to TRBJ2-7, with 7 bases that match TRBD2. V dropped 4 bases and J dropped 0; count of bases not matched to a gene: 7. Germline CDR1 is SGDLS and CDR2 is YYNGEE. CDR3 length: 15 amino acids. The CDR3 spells CASSLSGGSSYEQYF. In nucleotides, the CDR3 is TGTGCCAGCAGCTTAAGCGGCGGGAGCTCCTACGAGCAGTACTTC.

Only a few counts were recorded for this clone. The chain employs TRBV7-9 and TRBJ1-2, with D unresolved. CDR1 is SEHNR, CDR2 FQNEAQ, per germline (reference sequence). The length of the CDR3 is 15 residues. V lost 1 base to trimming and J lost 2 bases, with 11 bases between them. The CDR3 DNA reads TGTGCCAGCAGCTTAGATCGAGGAACGAACTATGGCTACACCTTC. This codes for CASSLDRGTNYGYTF.

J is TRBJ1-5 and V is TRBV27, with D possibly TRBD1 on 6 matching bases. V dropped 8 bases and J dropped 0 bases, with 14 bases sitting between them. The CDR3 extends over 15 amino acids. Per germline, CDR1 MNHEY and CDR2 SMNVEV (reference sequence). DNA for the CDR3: TGTGCCAGCGGATTGAGGACAGATAGCAATCAGCCCCAGCATTTT. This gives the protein CASGLRTDSNQPQHF.

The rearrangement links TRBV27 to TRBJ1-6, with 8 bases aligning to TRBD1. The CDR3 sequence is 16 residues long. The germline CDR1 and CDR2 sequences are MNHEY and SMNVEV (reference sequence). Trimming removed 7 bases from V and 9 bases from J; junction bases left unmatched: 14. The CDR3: CASTLRREQGGSPLHF. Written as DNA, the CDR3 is TGTGCCAGCACCCTACGTCGGGAACAGGGGGGTTCACCCCTCCACTTT.

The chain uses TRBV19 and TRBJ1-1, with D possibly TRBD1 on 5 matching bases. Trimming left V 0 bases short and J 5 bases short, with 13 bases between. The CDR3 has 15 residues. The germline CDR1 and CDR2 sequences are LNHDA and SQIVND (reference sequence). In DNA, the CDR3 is TGTGCCAGTAGTATAGATATGGGGCAAACAACTGAAGCTTTCTTT. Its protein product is CASSIDMGQTTEAFF.

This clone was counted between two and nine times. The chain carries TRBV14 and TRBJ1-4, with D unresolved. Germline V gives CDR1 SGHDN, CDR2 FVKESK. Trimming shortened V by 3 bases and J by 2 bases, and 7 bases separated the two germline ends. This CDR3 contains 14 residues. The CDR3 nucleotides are TGTGCCAGCAGCCATGTAGTGACTAATGAAAAACTGTTTTTT. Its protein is CASSHVVTNEKLFF.

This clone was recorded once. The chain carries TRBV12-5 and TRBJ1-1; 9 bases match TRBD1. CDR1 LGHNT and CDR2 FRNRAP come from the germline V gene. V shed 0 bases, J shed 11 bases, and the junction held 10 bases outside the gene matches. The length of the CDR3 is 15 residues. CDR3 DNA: TGTGCTAGTGGTTTGGTCGGAGGACAGGGGAGAGGTGCTTTCTTT. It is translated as CASGLVGGQGRGAFF.

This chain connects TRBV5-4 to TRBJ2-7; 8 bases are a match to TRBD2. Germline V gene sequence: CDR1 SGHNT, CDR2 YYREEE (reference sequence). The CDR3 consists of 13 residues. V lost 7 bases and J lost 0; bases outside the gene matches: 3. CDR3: CASAAGGSYEQYF. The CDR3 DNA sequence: TGTGCCAGCGCGGCGGGAGGCTCCTACGAGCAGTACTTC.

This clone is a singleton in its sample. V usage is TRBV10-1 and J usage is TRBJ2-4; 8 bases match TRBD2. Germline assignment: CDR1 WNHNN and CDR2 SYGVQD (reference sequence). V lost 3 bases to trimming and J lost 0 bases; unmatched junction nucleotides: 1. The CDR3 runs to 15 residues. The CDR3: CASSDGGEAKNIQYF. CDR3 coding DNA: TGCGCCAGCAGTGACGGGGGGGAAGCCAAAAACATTCAGTACTTC.

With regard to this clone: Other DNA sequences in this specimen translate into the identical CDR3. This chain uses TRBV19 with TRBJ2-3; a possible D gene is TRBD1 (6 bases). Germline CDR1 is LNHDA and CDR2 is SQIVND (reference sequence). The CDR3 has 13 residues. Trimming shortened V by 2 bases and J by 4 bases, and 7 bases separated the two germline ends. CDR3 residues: CASSIRGSDTQYF. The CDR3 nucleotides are TGTGCCAGTAGTATAAGGGGGTCAGATACGCAGTATTTT.

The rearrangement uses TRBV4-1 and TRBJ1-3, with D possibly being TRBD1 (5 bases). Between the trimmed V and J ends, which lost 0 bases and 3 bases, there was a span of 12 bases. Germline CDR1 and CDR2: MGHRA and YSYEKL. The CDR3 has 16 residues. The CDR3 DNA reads TGCGCCAGCAGCCAAGAACGCAGACAGCGTGGAAACACCATATATTTT. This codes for CASSQERRQRGNTIYF.